Below, 12 T cell receptor beta chains from the same sample are listed, as sequenced in a study of cytomegalovirus exposure and HLA in healthy donors. Vbeta (60) and Jbeta (13) primers were used in the PCR. Measured with immunoSEQ multiplex PCR; TCRdb has only the in-frame clones, and not every one. The sample shows under 150,000 clones, approximately 68% of them seen only once. Specimen: PBMCs. These receptors originate from a man aged 30 to 45 in good health and CMV-seropositive.

Worth noting for this clone: Compared with germline, one end of the junction differs, possibly owing to a read error. The chain uses TRBV7-7 and TRBJ2-5; D is perhaps TRBD1 (5 bases). The J call is uncertain, as TRBJ2-7 better fits the DNA end. Germline CDR1 SSHAT, CDR2 FNYEAQ (reference sequence). This CDR3 contains 14 residues. This CDR3 is CASSLGVGAYEQYF. The CDR3 DNA follows: TGTGCTAGCAGCTTAGGGGTTGGAGCCTACGAGCAGTACTTC.

V gene TRBV2 combines with J gene TRBJ2-7, with D perhaps TRBD2 (5 bases). There are 14 residues in the CDR3. V lost 3 bases and J 5 bases, leaving 14 bases between the germline ends. Germline V gene data show CDR1 as SNHLY and CDR2 as FYNNEI. DNA of the CDR3: TGTGCCAGCAGTGACGGGGTACTTTCAGACGAGCAGTACTTC. Translation: CASSDGVLSDEQYF.

This clone was detected only a few times. This chain connects TRBV7-3 to TRBJ1-1; the match to TRBD1 covers 10 bases. Germline loops: CDR1 SGHTA, CDR2 FQGTGA. The CDR3 totals 17 residues. The ends lost 0 bases at V and 3 bases at J; junction bases unmatched: 7. The CDR3 nucleotides read TGTGCCAGCAGCTTAACGGGTAGACAGGGGGCGGACACTGAAGCTTTCTTT. This translates into CASSLTGRQGADTEAFF.

The V and J genes are TRBV5-1 and TRBJ1-1; 9 nucleotides match TRBD1. CDR3 length equals 16 residues. The V gene end was trimmed by 0 bases and the J gene end by 7 bases; junction bases not matched to a gene: 10. CDR1 and CDR2 from the germline V gene are SGHRS and YFSETQ. The CDR3 nucleotides read TGCGCCAGCAGCTTGGCCGGGGCGGGACAGGGAGGTGAAGCTTTCTTT. It is translated as CASSLAGAGQGGEAFF.

This clone was found a few times. J is TRBJ1-1 and V is TRBV5-1; D remains unclear. Trimming cost V 2 bases and J 3 bases, with 11 bases left between them. Germline CDR1 is SGHRS and CDR2 is YFSETQ. The CDR3 loop spans 14 amino acids. CDR3 nucleotide sequence: TGCGCCAGCAGCTTTAGCAGGAGGGACACTGAAGCTTTCTTT. This encodes CASSFSRRDTEAFF.

The chain has TRBV2 and TRBJ2-7, with 9 bases lining up with TRBD1. Per the germline V gene, CDR1 is SNHLY and CDR2 is FYNNEI. The CDR3 extends over 16 amino acids. V was pared by 6 bases and J by 3 bases, with 12 bases of the junction left unmatched. In DNA, the CDR3 is TGTGCCAGCAGCGAGCCCCGGGACAGGGAGATCTACGAGCAGTACTTC. Protein sequence: CASSEPRDREIYEQYF.

V is TRBV18 and J is TRBJ1-2; the D gene is possibly TRBD1 (6 bases). The germline gives CDR1 KGHSH, CDR2 LQKENI. V gave up 5 bases and J gave up 1 base, with 17 bases separating them. The CDR3 runs to 16 residues. CDR3 sequence reads: CASSSLQGALNYGYTF. In DNA, the CDR3 is TGTGCCAGCTCATCCTTACAGGGTGCTCTTAACTATGGCTACACCTTC. Based on the CDR3 plus reference TRBV18 and TRBJ1-2, the full variable domain is NAGVMQNPRHLVRRRGQEARLRCSPMKGHSHVYWYRQLPEEGLKFMVYLQKENIIDESGMPKERFSAEFPKEGPSILRIQQVVRGDSAAYFCASSSLQGALNYGYTFGSGTRLTVV.

V gene TRBV6-5 combines with J gene TRBJ2-2; 11 bases fit TRBD2. The CDR3 sequence is 16 residues long. In germline, CDR1 is MNHEY, CDR2 SVGAGI. Unmatched junction bases numbered 3, after V lost 0 bases and J lost 6 bases. This CDR3 is CASSYSLAGVAGELFF. The CDR3 nucleotides are TGTGCCAGCAGTTACTCACTAGCGGGAGTGGCCGGGGAGCTGTTTTTT.

The chain links TRBV5-1 to TRBJ2-7; D might be TRBD1 (6 bases). The CDR3 loop spans 14 amino acids. The V gene's germline CDR1 is SGHRS and CDR2 YFSETQ. Trimming removed 2 bases at V and 2 bases at J, with 11 bases between. CDR3 residues: CASSFQGSAYEQYF. The CDR3 coding sequence is TGCGCCAGCAGCTTCCAGGGGTCAGCCTACGAGCAGTACTTC.

This clone was observed a few times. This chain joins TRBV7-3 and TRBJ2-1; perhaps TRBD1 as D (6 bases). The CDR3 is 15 amino acids. Germline V gives CDR1 SGHTA, CDR2 FQGTGA. Trimming took 2 bases from V and 8 from J, leaving 16 bases between them. The CDR3 loop is CASSLDNRVIHEQFF. The CDR3 DNA sequence: TGTGCCAGCAGCTTAGACAACAGGGTCATCCATGAGCAGTTCTTC.

This chain joins TRBV6-1 and TRBJ1-1; TRBD1 matches at 8 bases. The CDR3 is 16 amino acids. Unmatched junction bases numbered 14, after V lost 4 bases and J lost 7 bases. Germline V CDR1 and CDR2: MNHNS, SASEGT. CDR3 coding DNA: TGTGCCAGCAGTGCTGACAGGGGTCTGGGCTATGGTGAAGCTTTCTTT. Residues: CASSADRGLGYGEAFF.

This clone was detected only a few times. The chain couples TRBV4-1 to TRBJ2-2, with 10 bases identical to TRBD1. J was trimmed by 3 bases and V by 0 bases; bases with no gene match: 4. Per the germline V gene, CDR1 is MGHRA and CDR2 is YSYEKL. The CDR3 totals 17 residues. This chain's CDR3 is CASSQDRGTGDTGELFF. In nucleotides, the CDR3 is TGCGCCAGCAGCCAAGATCGCGGGACAGGGGACACCGGGGAGCTGTTTTTT.